This TCR beta chain was captured in a study of cytomegalovirus exposure and HLA in healthy donors. Study-wide background: As an earlier analysis found, some 170 million T cells yielded about 120 million unique TCR beta sequences.

Study results and caveats: Later analysis identified a missense DCLRE1C variant that was linked to TCR beta V- and J-gene trimming. A cluster of highly shared sequence variants was likely a sequencing artifact.

Notes on this clone: Its target is unknown.

The CDR3 is made up of 13 amino acids. CDR1 and CDR2 (germline): SGHVS, FQNEAQ. Trimming removed 4 bases from V and 0 bases from J, with 7 bases in between. In the PCR, 60 Vbeta and 13 Jbeta primers were used. Clones were read by immunoSEQ multiplex PCR, and TCRdb kept only the in-frame ones, dropping some. The sample gives 210,000 or so clones, 65% to 80% of which show up once; roughly a sixth is in the top ten. In nominal health when sampled, donors likely had unrecorded immune exposures nonetheless. The receptor's source is a man aged 40-55 years in good health and CMV-seronegative. This chain links TRBV7-8 with TRBJ2-7, with D possibly being TRBD1 (5 bases). Specimen: PBMCs. CDR3 sequence: CASSSTVSYEQYF. For the CDR3, the DNA is TGTGCCAGCAGCTCGACAGTCTCCTACGAGCAGTACTTC.